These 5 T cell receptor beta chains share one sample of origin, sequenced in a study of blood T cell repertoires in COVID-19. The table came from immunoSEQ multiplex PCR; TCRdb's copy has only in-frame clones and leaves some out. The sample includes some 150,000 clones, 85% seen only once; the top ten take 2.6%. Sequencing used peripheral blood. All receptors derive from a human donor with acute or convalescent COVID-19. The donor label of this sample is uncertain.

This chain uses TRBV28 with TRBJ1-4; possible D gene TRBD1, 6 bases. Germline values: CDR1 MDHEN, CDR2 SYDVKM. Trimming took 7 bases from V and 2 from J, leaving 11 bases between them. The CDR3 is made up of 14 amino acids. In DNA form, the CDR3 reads TGTGCCAGCAACCCACAGGGTACTAATGAAAAACTGTTTTTT. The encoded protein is CASNPQGTNEKLFF. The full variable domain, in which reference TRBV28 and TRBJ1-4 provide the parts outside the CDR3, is DVKVTQSSRYLVKRTGEKVFLECVQDMDHENMFWYRQDPGLGLRLIYFSYDVKMKEKGDIPEGYSVSREKKERFSLILESASTNQTSMYLCASNPQGTNEKLFFGSGTQLSVL.

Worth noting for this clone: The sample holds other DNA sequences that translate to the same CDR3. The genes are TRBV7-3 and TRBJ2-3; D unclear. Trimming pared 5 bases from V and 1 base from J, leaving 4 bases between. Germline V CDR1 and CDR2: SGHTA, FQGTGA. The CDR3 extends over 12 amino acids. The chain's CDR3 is CASSPGTDTQYF. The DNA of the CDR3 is TGTGCCAGCAGCCCCGGCACAGATACGCAGTATTTT.

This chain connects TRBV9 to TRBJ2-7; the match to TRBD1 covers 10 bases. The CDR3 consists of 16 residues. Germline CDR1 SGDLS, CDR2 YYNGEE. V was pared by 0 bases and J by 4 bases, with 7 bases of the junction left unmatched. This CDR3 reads CASSVAGDRGVYEQYF. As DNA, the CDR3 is TGTGCCAGCAGCGTAGCAGGGGACAGGGGCGTTTACGAGCAGTACTTC. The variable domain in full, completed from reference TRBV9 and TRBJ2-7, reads DSGVTQTPKHLITATGQRVTLRCSPRSGDLSVYWYQQSLDQGLQFLIQYYNGEERAKGNILERFSAQQFPDLHSELNLSSLELGDSALYFCASSVAGDRGVYEQYFGPGTRLTVT.

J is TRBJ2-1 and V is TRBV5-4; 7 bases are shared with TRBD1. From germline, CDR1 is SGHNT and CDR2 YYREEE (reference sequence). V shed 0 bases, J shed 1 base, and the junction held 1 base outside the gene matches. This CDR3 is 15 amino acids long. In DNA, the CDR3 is TGTGCCAGCAGCTTGGAGGGGGCTTCCTACAATGAGCAGTTCTTC. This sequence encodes CASSLEGASYNEQFF.

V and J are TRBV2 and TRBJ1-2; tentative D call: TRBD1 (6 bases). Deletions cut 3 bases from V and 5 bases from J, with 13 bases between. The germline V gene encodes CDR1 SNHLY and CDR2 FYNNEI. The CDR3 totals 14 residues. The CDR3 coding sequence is TGTGCCAGCAGTGACTCGCAGGGGCCTTATGGCTACACCTTC. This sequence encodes CASSDSQGPYGYTF. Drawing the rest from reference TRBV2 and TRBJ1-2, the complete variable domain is EPEVTQTPSHQVTQMGQEVILRCVPISNHLYFYWYRQILGQKVEFLVSFYNNEISEKSEIFDDQFSVERPDGSNFTLKIRSTKLEDSAMYFCASSDSQGPYGYTFGSGTRLTVV.